A single sample gave rise to the 27 T cell receptor beta chains below, sequenced in a study of cytomegalovirus exposure and HLA in healthy donors. This PCR relied on a set of 60 Vbeta primers and 13 Jbeta primers. This table comes from immunoSEQ multiplex PCR, and its TCRdb copy is limited to in-frame clones, with some not included. Recorded for this sample: 100,000 to 150,000 clones. Sequencing used PBMCs. The receptors shown here come from a man in his late teens or twenties in good health and CMV-seronegative.

In the case of this clone: One junction end does not reproduce the germline sequence, and a read error may be involved. V is TRBV11-3 and J is TRBJ2-6; 8 bases are a match to TRBD2. Per the germline V gene, CDR1 is SGHNT and CDR2 is YENEEA. The CDR3 covers 12 residues. CDR3 residues: CASSSGGPREAF. As DNA, the CDR3 is TGTGCCAGCAGCTCGGGGGGGCCCCGCGAGGCTTTC.

The rearrangement links TRBV4-3 to TRBJ2-3, with D perhaps TRBD1 (5 bases). V was pared by 2 bases and J by 6 bases, with 9 bases between. Germline V gives CDR1 LGHNA, CDR2 YSLEER. CDR3 length: 13 residues. This CDR3 is CASSQSGSDTQYF. Here the CDR3 DNA reads TGCGCCAGCAGCCAATCAGGGTCCGATACGCAGTATTTT.

The chain recombines TRBV6-5 with TRBJ2-5; D unclear. The CDR3 consists of 12 residues. Germline values: CDR1 MNHEY, CDR2 SVGAGI. V was cut by 6 bases and J by 7 bases, with 12 bases left in between. CDR3 sequence: CASRVLSGTQYF. For the CDR3, the DNA is TGTGCCAGCAGGGTCCTATCGGGGACCCAGTACTTC.

V and J are TRBV19 and TRBJ1-1, with 8 positions matching TRBD1. CDR1 LNHDA and CDR2 SQIVND come from the germline V gene (reference sequence). CDR3 size: 15 residues. Trimming removed 3 bases from V and 3 bases from J; junction bases left unmatched: 6. The chain's CDR3 is CASSIRAGGYTEAFF. CDR3 bases: TGTGCCAGTAGTATCAGGGCAGGGGGCTACACTGAAGCTTTCTTT.

The V call is TRBV7-2, the J call TRBJ2-1; 10 positions match TRBD2. V lost 5 bases and J lost 2; bases outside the gene matches: 3. This CDR3 is built from 15 residues. Germline V CDR1 and CDR2: SGHTA, FQGNSA. The CDR3 sequence is CASSTSGVTYNEQFF. The CDR3 region has the DNA TGTGCCAGCAGCACTAGCGGGGTGACCTACAATGAGCAGTTCTTC.

This chain uses TRBV9 with TRBJ1-1; 7 bases agree with TRBD1. CDR3 length: 15 amino acids. The germline V gene has CDR1 SGDLS and CDR2 YYNGEE. Trimming removed 2 bases from V and 1 base from J; junction bases left unmatched: 5. DNA for the CDR3: TGTGCCAGCAGCGTCCTCCGGGACAGGAACACTGAAGCTTTCTTT. It encodes CASSVLRDRNTEAFF.

The CDR3 protein is CASTFRGLADLREQYF. The CDR3, as DNA: TGTGCCAGCACCTTCAGGGGACTAGCGGACTTAAGAGAGCAGTACTTC. The chain joins TRBV11-2 to TRBJ2-7, with 11 bases aligning to TRBD2. Per germline, CDR1 SGHAT and CDR2 FQNNGV. J lost 7 bases, V lost 7 bases, and 15 bases had no gene match. The length of the CDR3 is 16 residues.

The chain carries TRBV15 and TRBJ2-1; 7 bases agree with TRBD2. The V gene end was trimmed by 0 bases and the J gene end by 8 bases; junction bases not matched to a gene: 4. Germline assignment: CDR1 LNHNV and CDR2 YYDKDF (reference sequence). The CDR3 has 14 residues. CDR3 sequence reads: CATSRDTSVDEQFF. The CDR3 bases are TGTGCCACCAGCAGAGATACTAGCGTCGATGAGCAGTTCTTC. Full variable domain (remainder filled in from reference TRBV15 and TRBJ2-1): DAMVIQNPRYQVTQFGKPVTLSCSQTLNHNVMYWYQQKSSQAPKLLFHYYDKDFNNEADTPDNFQSRRPNTSFCFLDIRSPGLGDTAMYLCATSRDTSVDEQFFGPGTRLTVL.

The rearrangement joins TRBV30 to TRBJ1-5; D call uncertain. The V gene's germline CDR1 is GTSNPN and CDR2 SVGIG (reference sequence). Between the trimmed V and J ends, which lost 2 bases and 2 bases, there was a span of 13 bases. The CDR3 consists of 15 residues. CDR3 residues: CAWSRRKSGNQPQHF. The DNA for the CDR3 is TGTGCCTGGAGTAGGAGGAAGTCAGGCAATCAGCCCCAGCATTTT.

V is TRBV19 and J is TRBJ1-5; 8 bases fit TRBD1. Trimming took 4 bases from V and 4 from J; bases not matched to a gene: 12. This CDR3 region has 17 residues. From germline, CDR1 is LNHDA and CDR2 SQIVND (reference sequence). Here the CDR3 reads CASSKFKGQGYNQPQHF. CDR3 in DNA: TGTGCCAGTAGTAAATTTAAAGGACAGGGCTATAATCAGCCCCAGCATTTT. Combining the CDR3 with reference TRBV19 and TRBJ1-5 gives the whole variable domain DGGITQSPKYLFRKEGQNVTLSCEQNLNHDAMYWYRQDPGQGLRLIYYSQIVNDFQKGDIAEGYSVSREKKESFPLTVTSAQKNPTAFYLCASSKFKGQGYNQPQHFGDGTRLSIL.

J is TRBJ2-3 and V is TRBV5-1; 12 bases align to TRBD1. V was clipped by 5 bases and J by 5 bases; unmatched bases: 6. Germline assignment: CDR1 SGHRS and CDR2 YFSETQ. The CDR3 contains 15 residues. The DNA of the CDR3 is TGCGCCAGCAGTGGGGACAGGGGGCGAGGAGATACGCAGTATTTT. Translation gives CASSGDRGRGDTQYF.

V is TRBV14 and J is TRBJ1-1; no definite D call. CDR1 SGHDN and CDR2 FVKESK come from the germline V gene. V lost 1 base and J 5 bases, leaving 2 bases between the germline ends. This CDR3 spans 11 amino acids. The DNA for the CDR3 is TGTGCCAGCAGCCAAGCTACTGAAGCTTTCTTT. Translation gives CASSQATEAFF.

The rearrangement joins TRBV9 to TRBJ2-3, with TRBD2 matching over 12 bases. Germline assignment: CDR1 SGDLS and CDR2 YYNGEE. The CDR3 contains 17 residues. The junction had 7 bases not matched to a gene; V was cut back by 3 bases and J by 2 bases. The CDR3 bases are TGTGCCAGCAGCGGTTGGACTAGCGGGAAGAACACAGATACGCAGTATTTT. Its protein is CASSGWTSGKNTDTQYF.

CDR3 sequence reads: CASSFLPRTTYNEQFF. The CDR3 DNA reads TGTGCCAGCAGCTTTCTCCCTCGAACCACATACAATGAGCAGTTCTTC. V and J are TRBV7-9 and TRBJ2-1, with unresolved D. This CDR3 contains 16 residues. V was cut by 3 bases and J by 4 bases, with 16 bases left in between. From germline, CDR1 is SEHNR and CDR2 FQNEAQ (reference sequence).

In nucleotides, the CDR3 is TGTGCCAGTAGTATAGCGGGGGTAGTCCAAGAGACCCAGTACTTC. Amino acid sequence: CASSIAGVVQETQYF. The chain has TRBV19 and TRBJ2-5; a weak D match, TRBD2 (6 bases). The CDR3 sequence is 15 residues long. Trimming left V 1 base short and J 1 base short, with 10 bases between. Germline assignment: CDR1 LNHDA and CDR2 SQIVND (reference sequence).

The chain carries TRBV7-8 and TRBJ2-2; TRBD2 agrees at 10 bases. In germline, CDR1 is SGHVS, CDR2 FQNEAQ. The CDR3 has 16 amino acids. Trimming cost V 5 bases and J 4 bases; bases outside gene matches: 7. The CDR3 loop reads CASSPRASGGTGELFF. The CDR3 bases are TGTGCCAGCAGCCCACGGGCTAGCGGGGGCACCGGGGAGCTGTTTTTT. The variable domain in full, completed from reference TRBV7-8 and TRBJ2-2, reads GAGVSQSPRYKVAKRGQDVALRCDPISGHVSLFWYQQALGQGPEFLTYFQNEAQLDKSGLPSDRFFAERPEGSVSTLKIQRTQQEDSAVYLCASSPRASGGTGELFFGEGSRLTVL.

The gene calls are TRBV21-1 and TRBJ2-7; the table gives TRBD2 as D, unverified against the DNA. TRBV21-1 is a pseudogene segment. The CDR3 covers 21 residues. In DNA form, the CDR3 reads TGTGCCAGCAGCAAAGTCTGGGCGAACACTAGCGGGAGGCCGACTCCCTACGAGCAGTACTTC. Protein sequence: CASSKVWANTSGRPTPYEQYF.

The chain joins TRBV4-2 to TRBJ1-3; D gene ambiguous. V gave up 0 bases and J gave up 1 base, with 7 bases separating them. This CDR3 spans 15 amino acids. Germline V lookup: CDR1 LGHNA, CDR2 YNFKEQ. The CDR3, as DNA: TGTGCCAGCAGCCAAGATCGGGAGTCTGGAAACACCATATATTTT. It encodes CASSQDRESGNTIYF.

This chain uses TRBV11-2 with TRBJ1-1, with D perhaps matching TRBD1 (5 bases). Trimming stripped 1 base from V and 4 bases from J, with 13 bases between. The germline V gene encodes CDR1 SGHAT and CDR2 FQNNGV. The CDR3 covers 15 residues. This CDR3 reads CASSLVGGDGTEAFF. CDR3 DNA: TGTGCCAGCAGCTTAGTAGGAGGGGACGGCACTGAAGCTTTCTTT.

The chain employs TRBV11-3 and TRBJ2-3; 7 bases fit TRBD1. This CDR3 is built from 13 residues. The germline V gene encodes CDR1 SGHNT and CDR2 YENEEA. The V segment lost 7 bases and the J segment 8 bases; nucleotides outside the gene matches: 9. The CDR3 loop is CASTKRQGFTQYF. The CDR3 nucleotides are TGTGCCAGCACCAAGAGACAGGGCTTTACGCAGTATTTT.

V gene TRBV10-3 combines with J gene TRBJ1-2; D possibly corresponds to TRBD1 (5 bases). This CDR3 region has 13 residues. Trimming shortened V by 3 bases and J by 8 bases, and 13 bases separated the two germline ends. Germline CDR1 is ENHRY and CDR2 is SYGVKD. The CDR3 DNA is TGTGCCATCAGTGATTTCCCCTGGGGCGGCTACACCTTC. It translates to CAISDFPWGGYTF.

V is TRBV5-1 and J is TRBJ2-7; 12 nucleotides line up with TRBD1. The V and J ends lost 4 bases and 4 bases, in that order; junction bases with no gene match: 3. The CDR3 length is 14 residues. The germline gives CDR1 SGHRS, CDR2 YFSETQ. The CDR3 is CASSQGQGAYEQYF. The CDR3 DNA reads TGCGCCAGCAGCCAGGGACAGGGGGCGTACGAGCAGTACTTC.

The chain combines TRBV9 with TRBJ2-3, with a tentative D call TRBD2 (5 bases). The CDR3 totals 15 residues. V gave up 4 bases and J gave up 4 bases, with 16 bases separating them. Germline CDR1 and CDR2: SGDLS and YYNGEE. The CDR3 DNA sequence: TGTGCCAGCAGCCCCTGGGCTAGCAAGTCAGATACGCAGTATTTT. Its translation is CASSPWASKSDTQYF.

The gene calls are TRBV19 and TRBJ1-5, with D possibly TRBD1 on 6 matching bases. This CDR3 region has 12 residues. CDR1 and CDR2 from the germline V gene are LNHDA and SQIVND (reference sequence). Trimming pared 5 bases from V and 6 bases from J, leaving 8 bases between. CDR3 bases: TGTGCCAGTAGTTCACAGGGTCAGCCCCAGCATTTT. This translates into CASSSQGQPQHF.

This chain uses TRBV10-3 with TRBJ2-1; D may be TRBD2 (6 bases). The germline V gene has CDR1 ENHRY and CDR2 SYGVKD. The germline V and J ends were trimmed by 7 bases and 6 bases, with 16 bases remaining between them. CDR3 length equals 14 residues. CDR3 DNA: TGTGCCATCACCCGGGAGCTCGGAAGCAATGAGCAGTTCTTC. Translated: CAITRELGSNEQFF.

The CDR3 DNA follows: TGCGCCAGCAGCTCGCCGAGGGCGGGGGGAGCCTACGAGCAGTACTTC. Protein sequence: CASSSPRAGGAYEQYF. The chain links TRBV5-1 to TRBJ2-7; the match to TRBD2 covers 8 bases. There are 16 residues in the CDR3. With V trimmed by 3 bases and J by 2 bases, 10 bases remained unmatched. Germline lookup yields CDR1 SGHRS and CDR2 YFSETQ.

The V call is TRBV18, the J call TRBJ1-1; 9 bases match TRBD1. The germline V gene has CDR1 KGHSH and CDR2 LQKENI. The CDR3 is made up of 15 amino acids. V lost 5 bases and J lost 4; bases outside the gene matches: 8. CDR3 in DNA: TGTGCCAGCTCAGAGTACCGGGACAGGGCCACTGAAGCTTTCTTT. Translated, it gives CASSEYRDRATEAFF.